This T cell receptor (beta chain) originates from a study of blood T cell repertoires in COVID-19. Turning to the study itself: From T cells, B-cell-depleted T cells, or PBMCs came the material, which was cDNA or gDNA.

Clones were read by immunoSEQ multiplex PCR, and TCRdb kept only the in-frame ones, dropping some. Here the sample spans 150,000 to 200,000 clones, 87% being singletons. CDR3 length: 21 amino acids. CDR1 is MNHNY and CDR2 is SVGAGI in the germline V gene (reference sequence). V dropped 6 bases and J dropped 0 bases, with 32 bases sitting between them. The sequencing input was peripheral blood. The V call is TRBV6-6, the J call TRBJ1-2; D is uncertain. The clonotype originates from a woman aged 45-65 years with acute or convalescent COVID-19. CDR3 sequence: CASSQIVPRTLGVGANYGYTF. CDR3 DNA sequence: TGTGCCAGCAGCCAGATTGTTCCGAGGACCCTTGGTGTGGGAGCTAACTATGGCTACACCTTC.